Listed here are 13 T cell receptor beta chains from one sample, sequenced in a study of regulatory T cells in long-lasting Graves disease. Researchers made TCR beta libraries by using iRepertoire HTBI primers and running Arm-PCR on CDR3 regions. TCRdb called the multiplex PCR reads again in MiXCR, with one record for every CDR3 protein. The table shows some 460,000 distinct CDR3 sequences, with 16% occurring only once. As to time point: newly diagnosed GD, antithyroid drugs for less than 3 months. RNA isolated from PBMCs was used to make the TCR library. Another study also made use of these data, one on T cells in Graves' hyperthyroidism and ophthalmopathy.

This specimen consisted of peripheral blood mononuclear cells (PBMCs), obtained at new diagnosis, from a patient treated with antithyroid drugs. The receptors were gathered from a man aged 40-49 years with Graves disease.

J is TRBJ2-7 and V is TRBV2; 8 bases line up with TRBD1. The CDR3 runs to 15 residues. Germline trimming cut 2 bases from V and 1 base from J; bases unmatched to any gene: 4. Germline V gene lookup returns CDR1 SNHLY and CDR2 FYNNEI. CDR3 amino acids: CASSENRGSSYEQYF. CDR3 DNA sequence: TGTGCCAGCAGTGAAAACAGGGGGTCATCCTACGAGCAGTACTTC.

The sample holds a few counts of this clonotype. This CDR3 is CASSPQGSGIGDTQYF. Here the CDR3 DNA reads TGTGCCAGCAGTCCTCAGGGTAGCGGGATCGGCGATACGCAGTATTTT. The chain combines TRBV12-3 or TRBV12-4 with TRBJ2-3; TRBD2 aligns across 8 bases. This CDR3 comprises 16 residues. With V trimmed by 5 bases and J by 6 bases, 13 bases remained unmatched.

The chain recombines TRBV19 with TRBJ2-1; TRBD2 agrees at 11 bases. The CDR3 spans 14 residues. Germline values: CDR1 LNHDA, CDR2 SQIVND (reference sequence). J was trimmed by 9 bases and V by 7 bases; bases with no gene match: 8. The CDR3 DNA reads TGTGCCAGTAACACACTAGCGGGAGCGGGTGAGCAGTTCTTC. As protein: CASNTLAGAGEQFF.

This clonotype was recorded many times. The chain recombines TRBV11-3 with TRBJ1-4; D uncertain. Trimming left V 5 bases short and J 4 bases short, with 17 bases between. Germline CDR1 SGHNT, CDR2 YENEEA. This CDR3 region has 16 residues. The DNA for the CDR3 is TGTGCCAGCAGCCGAAAGGTCTTCAGACATAATGAAAAACTGTTTTTT. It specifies CASSRKVFRHNEKLFF.

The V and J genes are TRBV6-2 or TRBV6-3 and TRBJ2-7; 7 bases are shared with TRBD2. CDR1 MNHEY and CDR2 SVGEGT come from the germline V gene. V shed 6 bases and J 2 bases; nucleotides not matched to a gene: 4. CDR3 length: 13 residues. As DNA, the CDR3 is TGTGCCAGCAGGGGGGGGGGGACCTACGAGCAGTACTTC. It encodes CASRGGGTYEQYF.

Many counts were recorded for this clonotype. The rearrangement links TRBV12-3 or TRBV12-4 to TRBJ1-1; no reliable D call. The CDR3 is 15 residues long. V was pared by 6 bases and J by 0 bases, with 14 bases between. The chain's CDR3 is CASRSTPGVNTEAFF. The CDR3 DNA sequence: TGTGCCAGCAGATCCACGCCTGGGGTGAACACTGAAGCTTTCTTT.

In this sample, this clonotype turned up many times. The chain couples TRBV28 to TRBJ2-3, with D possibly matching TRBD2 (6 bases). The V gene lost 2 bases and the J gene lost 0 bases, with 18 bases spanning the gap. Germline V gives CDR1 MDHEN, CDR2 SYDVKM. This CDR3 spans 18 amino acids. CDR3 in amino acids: CASSLRPAGVASTDTQYF. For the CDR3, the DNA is TGTGCCAGCAGTTTACGTCCAGCGGGCGTTGCTAGCACAGATACGCAGTATTTT. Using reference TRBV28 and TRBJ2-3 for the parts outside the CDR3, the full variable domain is DVKVTQSSRYLVKRTGEKVFLECVQDMDHENMFWYRQDPGLGLRLIYFSYDVKMKEKGDIPEGYSVSREKKERFSLILESASTNQTSMYLCASSLRPAGVASTDTQYFGPGTRLTVL.

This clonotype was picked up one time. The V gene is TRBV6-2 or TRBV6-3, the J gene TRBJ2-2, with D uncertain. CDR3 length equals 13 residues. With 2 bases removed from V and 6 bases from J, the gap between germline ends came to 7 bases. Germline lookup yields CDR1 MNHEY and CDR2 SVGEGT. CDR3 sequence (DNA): TGTGCCAGCAGTTACGGTGCGCCCGGGGAGCTGTTTTTT. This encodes CASSYGAPGELFF.

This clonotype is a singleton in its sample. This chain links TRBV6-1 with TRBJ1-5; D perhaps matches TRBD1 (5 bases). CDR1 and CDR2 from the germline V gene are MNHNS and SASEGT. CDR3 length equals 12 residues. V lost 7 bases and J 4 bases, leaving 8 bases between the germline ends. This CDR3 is CASISGNQPQHF. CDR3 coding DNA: TGTGCCAGCATTTCAGGGAATCAGCCCCAGCATTTT.

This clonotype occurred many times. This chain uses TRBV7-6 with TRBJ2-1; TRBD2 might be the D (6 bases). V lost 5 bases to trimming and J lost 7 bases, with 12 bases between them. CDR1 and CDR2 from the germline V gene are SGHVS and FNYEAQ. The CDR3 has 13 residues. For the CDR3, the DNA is TGTGCCAGCAGCCCCACGACTAGTAATGAGCAGTTCTTC. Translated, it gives CASSPTTSNEQFF.

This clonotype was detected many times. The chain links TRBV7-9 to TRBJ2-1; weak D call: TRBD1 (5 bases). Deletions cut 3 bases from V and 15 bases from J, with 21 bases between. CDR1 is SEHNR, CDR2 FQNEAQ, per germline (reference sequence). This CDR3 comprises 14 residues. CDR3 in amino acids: CASSLEGADRARFF. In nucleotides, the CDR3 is TGTGCCAGCAGCTTGGAAGGGGCCGATCGCGCTCGGTTCTTC. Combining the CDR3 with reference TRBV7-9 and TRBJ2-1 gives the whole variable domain DTGVSQNPRHKITKRGQNVTFRCDPISEHNRLYWYRQTLGQGPEFLTYFQNEAQLEKSRLLSDRFSAERPKGSFSTLEIQRTEQGDSAMYLCASSLEGADRARFFGPGTRLTVL.

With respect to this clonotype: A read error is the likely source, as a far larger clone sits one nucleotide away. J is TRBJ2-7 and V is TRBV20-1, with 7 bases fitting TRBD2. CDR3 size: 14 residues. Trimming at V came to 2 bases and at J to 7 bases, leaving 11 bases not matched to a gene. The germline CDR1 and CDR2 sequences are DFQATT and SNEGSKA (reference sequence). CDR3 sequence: CSARRGESYNEQYF. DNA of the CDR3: TGCAGTGCTAGACGGGGGGAATCCTACAATGAGCAGTACTTC.

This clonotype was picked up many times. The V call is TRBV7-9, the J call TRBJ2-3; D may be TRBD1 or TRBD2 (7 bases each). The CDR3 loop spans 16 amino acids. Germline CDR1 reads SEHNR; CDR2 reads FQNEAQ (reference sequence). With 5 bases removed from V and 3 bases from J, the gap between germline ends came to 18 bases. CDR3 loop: CASSQGGGSSTDTQYF. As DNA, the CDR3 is TGTGCCAGCAGCCAGGGGGGCGGGAGTTCAACAGATACGCAGTATTTT.